A selection of T cell receptor beta chains follows, all from one sample in a study of shared clonotypes between healthy human individuals. Profiled with immunoSEQ multiplex PCR; TCRdb holds only in-frame clones, not every one. The sample contains around 500,000 clones, 70% to 80% of which appear only once. Sequenced sample: PBMCs. These receptors all come from a woman in her thirties or forties in good health. Some clones in this sample may be carry-over from other donors' samples. CDR3s include the opening cysteine and the closing phenylalanine or tryptophan.

v_gene: TRBV5-6
CDR3aa: CASSLPGQGRKGNEQFF

v_gene: TRBV5-1
CDR3aa: CASSLGSVRGTGELFF

v_gene: TRBV6-5
CDR3aa: CASSKGVYQETQYF

v_gene: TRBV2
CDR3aa: CASNPGLAGVEQYF

v_gene: TRBV6-5
CDR3aa: CASSYAWDRDTYEQYF

v_gene: TRBV18
CDR3aa: CASSPQGSSETQYF

v_gene: TRBV15
CDR3aa: CATSKAPADLYGYTF

v_gene: TRBV5-1
CDR3aa: CASSSGLAGDRPYF

v_gene: TRBV15
CDR3aa: CATSTGTDLGGYTF

v_gene: TRBV14
CDR3aa: CASSQSSAYNEQFF

v_gene: TRBV19
CDR3aa: CASSVRDSLVYEQYF

v_gene: TRBV11-2
CDR3aa: CASSLGGDSNYEQYF

v_gene: TRBV27
CDR3aa: CASSLSTSGYNEQFF